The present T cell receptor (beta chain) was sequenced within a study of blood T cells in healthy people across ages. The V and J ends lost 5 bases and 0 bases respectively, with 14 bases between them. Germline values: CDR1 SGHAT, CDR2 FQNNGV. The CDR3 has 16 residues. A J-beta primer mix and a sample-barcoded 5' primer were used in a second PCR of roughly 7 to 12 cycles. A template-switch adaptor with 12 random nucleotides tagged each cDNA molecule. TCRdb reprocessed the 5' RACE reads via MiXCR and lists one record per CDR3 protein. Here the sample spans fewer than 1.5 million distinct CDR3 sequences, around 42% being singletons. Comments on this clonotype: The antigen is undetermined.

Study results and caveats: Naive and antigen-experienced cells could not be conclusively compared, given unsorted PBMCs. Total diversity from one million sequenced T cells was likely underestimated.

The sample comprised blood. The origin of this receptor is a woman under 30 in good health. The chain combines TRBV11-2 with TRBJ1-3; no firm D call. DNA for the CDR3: TGTGCCAGCAGCCTCGGACGGAGGAGCTCTGGAAACACCATATATTTT. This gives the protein CASSLGRRSSGNTIYF.